These 3 T cell receptor beta chains share one sample of origin, sequenced in a study of blood T cells in healthy people across ages (dated by TCRdb to the mid-2010s). Library construction relied on 5' RACE. The sample was run on an Illumina HiSeq 2500. The second PCR ran for about 6 to 12 cycles and used a J-beta primer mix along with a sample-barcoded 5' primer. The public reads were quality trimmed at Q25 with fastp and then assembled into clones with MiXCR by TCRdb, keeping productive beta chains. Identical CDR3 proteins give one entry, which carries the most common genes and DNA. This sample is represented by about 630,000 distinct CDR3 sequences; around 21% of them were singletons. The top ten clonotypes cover roughly 3.9% of the sample. The sample comprised blood. Receptors originate from a man between 65 and 85 years old in good health.

The chain carries TRBV12-3 or TRBV12-4 and TRBJ2-2; D uncertain. The V gene lost 6 bases and the J gene lost 8 bases, with 10 bases spanning the gap. The CDR3 has 12 residues. CDR3: CASSFSPGELFF. The CDR3 region has the DNA TGTGCCAGCAGCTTCTCGCCGGGGGAGCTGTTTTTT.

This clonotype was detected a few times. The J gene is TRBJ2-2, the V gene TRBV5-1; 13 positions match TRBD2. The CDR3 spans 15 residues. Germline CDR1 is SGHRS and CDR2 is YFSETQ. V dropped 5 bases and J dropped 7; count of bases not matched to a gene: 5. The CDR3: CASRSTSGRIGELFF. The CDR3 DNA sequence: TGCGCCAGCAGATCGACTAGCGGGAGGATCGGGGAGCTGTTTTTT.

There are many counts of this clonotype. The chain uses TRBV5-1 and TRBJ2-7, with D uncertain. CDR1 and CDR2 (germline): SGHRS, YFSETQ. The ends were cut back, 1 base at V and 2 bases at J, with 10 bases in the middle. The CDR3 spans 14 residues. In nucleotides, the CDR3 is TGCGCCAGCAGCTTGTTCACCGGAGCCTACGAGCAGTACTTC. It is translated as CASSLFTGAYEQYF.